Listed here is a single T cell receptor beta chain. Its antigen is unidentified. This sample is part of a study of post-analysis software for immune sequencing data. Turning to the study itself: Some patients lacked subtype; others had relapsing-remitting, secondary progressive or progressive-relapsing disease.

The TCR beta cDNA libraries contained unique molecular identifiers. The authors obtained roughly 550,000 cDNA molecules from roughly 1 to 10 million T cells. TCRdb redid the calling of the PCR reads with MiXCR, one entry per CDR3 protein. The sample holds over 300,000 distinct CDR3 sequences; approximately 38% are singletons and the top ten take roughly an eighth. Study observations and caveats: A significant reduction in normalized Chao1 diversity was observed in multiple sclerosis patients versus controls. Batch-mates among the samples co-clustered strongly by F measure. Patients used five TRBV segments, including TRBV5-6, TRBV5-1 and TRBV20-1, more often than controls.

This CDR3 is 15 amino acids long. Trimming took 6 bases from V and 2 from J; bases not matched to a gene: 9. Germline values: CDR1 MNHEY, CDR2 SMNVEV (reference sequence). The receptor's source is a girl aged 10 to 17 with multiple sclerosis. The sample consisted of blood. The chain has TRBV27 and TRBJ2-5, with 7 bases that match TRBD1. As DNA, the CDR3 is TGTGCCAGCAGCACCGAGGGACAGTCGCAAGAGACCCAGTACTTC. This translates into CASSTEGQSQETQYF.